This TCR beta chain was identified during a study of blood T cell repertoires in COVID-19. Study at large: Nucleic acid was either cDNA or gDNA, and it came from T cells, B-cell-depleted T cells, or PBMCs.

TCRdb's table, derived via immunoSEQ multiplex PCR, lists solely in-frame clones and lacks some. Of about 99,000 clones in the sample, 87% were seen once. The CDR3 is made up of 12 amino acids. Germline V CDR1 and CDR2: SGHDT, YYEEEE. The ends were cut back, 5 bases at V and 8 bases at J, with 10 bases in the middle. This clonotype was obtained from a man between 45 and 60 years old in a cohort sampled during active COVID-19. The sequenced sample was peripheral blood. This chain uses TRBV5-6 with TRBJ2-2; D might be TRBD1 (6 bases). The CDR3 protein is CASRQQGGELFF. CDR3 in DNA: TGTGCCAGCAGACAACAGGGAGGGGAGCTGTTTTTT.